These T cell receptor beta chains were read from a single sample in a study of shared clonotypes between healthy human individuals. Produced via immunoSEQ multiplex PCR; TCRdb's table is partial and in-frame only. The repertoire consists of about 1.1 million clones, with approximately 78% occurring once and the leading ten covering roughly 0.56%. The source material was memory CD4+ T cells from PBMCs. The receptors shown here come from a man aged 18-30 years in good health. Some clones in this sample may be carry-over from other donors' samples. Each CDR3 is given with its conserved first and last residue. A D gene is named only where the DNA matches it firmly. Size values are once, few and many counts, or a class for expanded clones, and some rows have none.

TRBD2	TRBJ2-1	TRBV5-1	NA	CASSSGLAGVGEFF	TGCGCCAGCAGCTCGGGACTAGCGGGAGTGGGGGAGTTCTTC
TRBD1	TRBJ1-4	TRBV4-1	few	CASSPGQGLNEKLFF	TGCGCCAGCAGCCCCGGACAGGGGCTTAATGAAAAACTGTTTTTT
TRBD2	TRBJ2-7	TRBV18	NA	CASSRSTSGSSYEQYF	TGTGCCAGCTCCCGATCGACTAGCGGGAGCTCCTACGAGCAGTACTTC
NA	TRBJ2-1	TRBV2	NA	CASNYGGYNEQFF	TGTGCCAGCAACTATGGGGGGTACAATGAGCAGTTCTTC
NA	TRBJ2-3	TRBV30	NA	CAWRGTVSTSGTQYF	TGTGCCTGGAGGGGGACCGTCTCCACATCGGGTACGCAGTATTTT
TRBD1	TRBJ2-5	TRBV4-2	once	CASSGTGQERTQYF	TGTGCCAGCAGCGGTACTGGACAGGAGAGAACCCAGTACTTC
NA	TRBJ1-2	TRBV28	NA	CASSSPLPGRGDYGYTF	TGTGCCAGCAGTTCCCCTCTGCCGGGGCGAGGGGACTATGGCTACACCTTC
NA	TRBJ2-7	TRBV30	NA	CAWSLSRPYYEQYF	TGTGCCTGGAGTTTGAGCAGACCTTACTACGAGCAGTACTTC
NA	TRBJ1-2	TRBV5-1	NA	CASSLAGTDNYGYTF	TGCGCCAGCAGCTTGGCTGGAACTGACAACTATGGCTACACCTTC
TRBD2	TRBJ2-7	TRBV19	NA	CASSTPGLAGTYEQYF	TGTGCCAGTAGTACGCCAGGACTAGCGGGAACATACGAGCAGTACTTC
NA	TRBJ1-3	TRBV14	NA	CASSPSGNTIYF	TGTGCCAGCAGCCCCTCTGGAAACACCATATATTTT
NA	TRBJ1-1	TRBV7-8	NA	CASSPDLNTEAFF	TGTGCCAGCAGCCCGGACCTGAACACTGAAGCTTTCTTT
NA	TRBJ2-3	TRBV7-6	NA	CASSMGGSFWTDTQYF	TGTGCCAGCAGCATGGGGGGTAGCTTTTGGACAGATACGCAGTATTTT
NA	TRBJ2-3	TRBV18	NA	CASSPPERRRGDTQYF	TGTGCCAGCTCACCGCCCGAGCGGCGAAGGGGAGATACGCAGTATTTT
NA	TRBJ2-3	TRBV7-9	many	CASSLTGGRSTDTQYF	TGTGCCAGCAGCTTAACCGGTGGTAGGAGCACAGATACGCAGTATTTT
NA	TRBJ2-1	TRBV9	NA	CASSVAGDNEQFF	TGTGCCAGCAGCGTAGCTGGGGATAATGAGCAGTTCTTC
NA	TRBJ1-1	TRBV5-1	NA	CASSSRDPNTEAFF	TGCGCCAGCAGCTCCCGGGATCCGAACACTGAAGCTTTCTTT
NA	TRBJ2-5	TRBV5-5	NA	CASSRQDIAYQYF	TGTGCCAGCAGCAGGCAAGATATCGCGTACCAGTACTTC
NA	TRBJ2-7	TRBV7-9	NA	CASSLATGLEQYF	TGTGCCAGCAGCTTAGCCACGGGACTGGAGCAGTACTTC
NA	TRBJ1-5	TRBV19	NA	CASSNVNSNQPQHF	TGTGCCAGTAGTAACGTCAATAGCAATCAGCCCCAGCATTTT
NA	TRBJ1-5	TRBV9	NA	CASSVGAGARGQPQHF	TGTGCCAGCAGCGTAGGGGCGGGGGCGCGAGGTCAGCCCCAGCATTTT
TRBD1	TRBJ2-7	TRBV5-1	NA	CASSWDSPTRYEQYF	TGCGCCAGCAGCTGGGACAGCCCTACCCGGTACGAGCAGTACTTC
TRBD2	TRBJ2-1	TRBV27	NA	CASSLYPSGVENNEQFF	TGTGCCAGCAGTTTATACCCAAGCGGGGTCGAAAACAATGAGCAGTTCTTC
NA	TRBJ1-6	TRBV27	NA	CASGSQMGARNSPLHF	TGTGCCAGCGGCTCCCAGATGGGGGCGCGGAATTCACCCCTCCACTTT
NA	TRBJ1-6	TRBV4-1	NA	CASSLDIGNSPLHF	TGCGCCAGCAGCCTGGACATAGGGAATTCACCCCTCCACTTT
NA	TRBJ1-1	TRBV19	few	CASSQSPDYMNTEAFF	TGTGCCAGTAGCCAAAGTCCAGATTATATGAACACTGAAGCTTTCTTT
NA	TRBJ2-1	TRBV6-6	NA	CASAGRSNNEQFF	TGTGCCAGCGCCGGCCGCTCCAACAATGAGCAGTTCTTC
NA	TRBJ1-1	TRBV15	NA	CATSRVPGPEAFF	TGTGCCACCAGCAGAGTGCCAGGCCCTGAAGCTTTCTTT
TRBD1	TRBJ1-3	TRBV6-6	NA	CASKLGTAISGNTIYF	TGTGCCAGCAAGCTCGGGACAGCAATCTCTGGAAACACCATATATTTT